This T cell receptor beta chain derives from a study of blood T cell repertoires in COVID-19 (dated by TCRdb to 2019 to 2021). With regard to the full study: Collaborator samples came from the United States, Italy and Spain and covered acute and convalescent phases of COVID-19. The prospective study material was composed of cDNA or gDNA derived from T cells, B-cell-depleted T cells, or PBMCs. Subjects who had been exposed to COVID-19, were actively infected with it, or had recovered from it provided the deeply sampled blood TCRbeta repertoires that made up the dataset. The repertoires were made available in a free public database intended to serve as a resource for research on the immune response to SARS-CoV-2. The samples were drawn from the first 160 participants of the ongoing ImmuneRACE study and from 950 to 1,500 subjects provided by 6 global collaborators. Nearly every sample came with metadata listing a de-identified subject ID, COVID-19 status, age in years and sex. Where available, HLA class I and class II types were obtained from metadata supplied by the sample provider rather than from assay-based typing. Broad study findings and their caveats: The amount of clinical and demographic metadata varied by source and participant and was provided uncurated.

Participants in the prospective study were enrolled through a virtual design, were aged 18 to 89 years, and lived in approximately 24 United States geographic areas. In the prospective study, cohorts were assigned on the basis of participant-reported clinical history obtained from a screening survey and a study questionnaire. Mobile phlebotomists in the prospective study collected whole blood, serum and a nasopharyngeal or oropharyngeal swab from every participant. Additional blood draws and questionnaires over an approximately two-month period could optionally be provided by prospective study participants. Before DNA extraction, blood samples from the prospective study were shipped at room temperature or frozen. Based on the germline V gene, the CDR1 and CDR2 sequences are MGHRA and YSYEKL. Trimming leaves V shorter by 0 bases and J shorter by 3 bases, with the junction holding 8 bases beyond the gene matches. The CDR3 runs 17 residues from the cysteine to the phenylalanine. Only CDR3 DNA remains: 51 bases, in frame from the first base.

TCRbeta CDR3 regions were amplified from genomic DNA by means of the immunoSEQ Assay, a bias-controlled multiplex PCR. On the study's bioinformatics: The number of nucleated cells in each sample was estimated by amplification of reference gene primers within the assay. To quantify the absolute abundance of each unique TCRbeta CDR3 rearrangement, sequence reads were collapsed and filtered. For each sample, productive Simpson clonality was calculated as the square root of Simpson's diversity index over productive rearrangements. The clones in this table, taken by TCRdb from immuneACCESS, are in-frame only. Not every clone is retained; where verified, under half of the shortfall comes from an unresolved V gene, and the cause of the rest is unknown. V, J and clone size were drawn from that table, and D and trimming were deduced from the DNA. The sample table contains some 410,000 clones; only one count was recorded for roughly 90% of them. The ten largest clones add up to 0.97% of the sample.

Comment on this clone: The clone's antigen remains unknown. No qualities accompany the bases; no much larger clone lies one base away.

The receptor comes from a woman in her twenties or thirties with acute COVID-19. The chain was built from TRBV4-1 and TRBJ2-3; 8 bases in the middle match TRBD2. The sequenced sample consisted of PBMCs or T cells enriched from blood (not recorded which). The CDR3 here reads CASSQEWRVAGTDTQYF. The DNA sequence is as follows: TGCGCCAGCAGCCAAGAGTGGAGGGTAGCGGGGACAGATACGCAGTATTTT.